Below are 18 T cell receptor beta chains sequenced from a single sample in a study of OX40 agonist ivuxolimab in advanced cancers. Produced via immunoSEQ multiplex PCR; TCRdb's table is partial and in-frame only. The sample carries around 47,000 clones, 70% to 90% recorded once. The source material was CD4+ or CD8+ T cells sorted from blood, sampled in a trial of the OX40 agonist ivuxolimab. These receptors all come from an adult with an advanced solid tumor such as melanoma, head and neck, liver or kidney cancer.

V is TRBV10-3 and J is TRBJ1-1; D unresolved. Germline CDR1 and CDR2: ENHRY and SYGVKD. CDR3 length equals 13 residues. The ends were cut back, 0 bases at V and 3 bases at J, with 5 bases in the middle. The CDR3 reads CAISESWDTEAFF. Written as DNA, the CDR3 is TGTGCCATCAGTGAGTCATGGGACACTGAAGCTTTCTTT.

The CDR3 sequence: CASSLRGLSYGYTF. CDR3 sequence (DNA): TGTGCCAGCAGCTTAAGAGGGCTGAGCTATGGCTACACCTTC. The chain links TRBV7-2 to TRBJ1-2; D is undetermined. The length of the CDR3 is 14 residues. Germline assignment: CDR1 SGHTA and CDR2 FQGNSA. V was shortened by 2 bases and J by 4 bases, with 11 bases between the two germline ends.

The rearrangement joins TRBV7-8 to TRBJ2-1, with 7 bases identical to TRBD1. Germline V CDR1 and CDR2: SGHVS, FQNEAQ. V shed 5 bases and J 6 bases; nucleotides not matched to a gene: 7. The CDR3 has 14 amino acids. CDR3 bases: TGTGCCAGCAGCCGCCAGGGGGTCCCCAATGAGCAGTTCTTC. As protein: CASSRQGVPNEQFF. Full variable domain (remainder filled in from reference TRBV7-8 and TRBJ2-1): GAGVSQSPRYKVAKRGQDVALRCDPISGHVSLFWYQQALGQGPEFLTYFQNEAQLDKSGLPSDRFFAERPEGSVSTLKIQRTQQEDSAVYLCASSRQGVPNEQFFGPGTRLTVL.

This clone occurred once. Other DNA sequences in this specimen translate into the identical CDR3. The rearrangement links TRBV13 to TRBJ1-5; TRBD1 is a possible D gene (5 bases). The CDR3 extends over 14 amino acids. V lost 5 bases to trimming and J lost 4 bases, with 12 bases between them. The germline gives CDR1 PRHDT, CDR2 FYEKMQ (reference sequence). CDR3 in DNA: TGTGCCAGCAGCCCCCGCGGGGGGAATCAGCCCCAGCATTTT. The encoded protein is CASSPRGGNQPQHF.

This chain uses TRBV4-3 with TRBJ2-1, with 8 bases aligning to TRBD2. Trimming removed 1 base from V and 0 bases from J; junction bases left unmatched: 14. The CDR3 sequence is 20 residues long. CDR1 LGHNA and CDR2 YSLEER come from the germline V gene. The CDR3 region is CASSQAAWSGGRLSYNEQFF. The CDR3 nucleotides read TGCGCCAGCAGCCAAGCTGCGTGGAGCGGGGGCAGGCTCTCCTACAATGAGCAGTTCTTC.

The chain is built from TRBV19 and TRBJ1-2, with D unresolved. This CDR3 is built from 15 residues. V was clipped by 6 bases and J by 2 bases, with 16 bases between them. CDR1 and CDR2 (germline): LNHDA, SQIVND (reference sequence). The CDR3 spells CASRTSRSLNYGYTF. CDR3 coding DNA: TGTGCCAGTAGGACAAGCAGGAGCCTAAACTATGGCTACACCTTC.

V gene TRBV5-5 combines with J gene TRBJ1-1; D remains ambiguous. V lost 0 bases and J lost 4, with 7 bases in between. The CDR3 runs 13 residues. Germline V lookup: CDR1 SGHKS, CDR2 YYEKEE (reference sequence). Here the CDR3 DNA reads TGTGCCAGCAGCTTGGTTATTGGCACTGAAGCTTTCTTT. Translated, it gives CASSLVIGTEAFF. The full variable domain, completed using reference TRBV5-5 and TRBJ1-1, is DAGVTQSPTHLIKTRGQQVTLRCSPISGHKSVSWYQQVLGQGPQFIFQYYEKEERGRGNFPDRFSARQFPNYSSELNVNALLLGDSALYLCASSLVIGTEAFFGQGTRLTVV.

V usage is TRBV4-3 and J usage is TRBJ2-1, with D perhaps TRBD2 (7 bases). V lost 0 bases and J lost 5, with 14 bases in between. The CDR3 spans 16 residues. Germline V CDR1 and CDR2: LGHNA, YSLEER. The CDR3 bases are TGCGCCAGCAGCCAAGATATGAGGGGGGGCCACAATGAGCAGTTCTTC. Encoded protein: CASSQDMRGGHNEQFF.

The genes are TRBV5-4 and TRBJ2-1; D not certain. CDR3 length: 14 residues. Looked up from germline, CDR1 is SGHNT and CDR2 is YYREEE (reference sequence). Deletions cut 5 bases from V and 8 bases from J, with 17 bases between. Here the CDR3 DNA reads TGTGCCAGCAGATCGGACGGGTGGGCCGATGAGCAGTTCTTC. Its translation is CASRSDGWADEQFF.

This chain links TRBV5-6 with TRBJ1-4, with D possibly TRBD1 on 5 matching bases. Germline V lookup: CDR1 SGHDT, CDR2 YYEEEE. The CDR3 is made up of 15 amino acids. Deletions cut 0 bases from V and 7 bases from J, with 13 bases between. CDR3 sequence reads: CASSLVGDGAEKLFF. The CDR3 DNA sequence: TGTGCCAGCAGCTTGGTGGGGGACGGGGCTGAAAAACTGTTTTTT.

The rearrangement joins TRBV5-5 to TRBJ1-5; tentative D call: TRBD1 (5 bases). The CDR3 covers 14 residues. Germline values: CDR1 SGHKS, CDR2 YYEKEE (reference sequence). V was clipped by 1 base and J by 9 bases, with 14 bases between them. CDR3 bases: TGTGCCAGCAGCTTGTACTCGGGGCTAATGCCCCAGCATTTT. Translating gives CASSLYSGLMPQHF.

This clone was counted a single time. The chain's CDR3 is CAWDDRVGEQYF. As DNA, the CDR3 is TGTGCCTGGGACGACAGGGTGGGCGAGCAGTACTTC. The gene calls are TRBV30 and TRBJ2-7; 7 bases fit TRBD1. CDR3 length equals 12 residues. Unmatched junction bases numbered 7, after V lost 5 bases and J lost 6 bases. Germline V lookup: CDR1 GTSNPN, CDR2 SVGIG (reference sequence). Full variable domain (rest looked up from reference TRBV30 and TRBJ2-7): SQTIHQWPATLVQPVGSPLSLECTVEGTSNPNLYWYRQAAGRGLQLLFYSVGIGQISSEVPQNLSASRPQDRQFILSSKKLLLSDSGFYLCAWDDRVGEQYFGPGTRLTVT.

The chain is built from TRBV7-9 and TRBJ2-3, with TRBD2 as a possible D gene (7 bases). The CDR3 totals 15 residues. The germline V gene encodes CDR1 SEHNR and CDR2 FQNEAQ (reference sequence). V lost 5 bases, J lost 7 bases, and 19 bases lay in between. The CDR3, as DNA: TGTGCCAGCAGCCACCCCGCGTCGGGGGGCTATACGCAGTATTTT. The encoded protein is CASSHPASGGYTQYF.

CDR3 region: CASSHQGEFYEQYF. Written as DNA, the CDR3 is TGTGCCAGCAGCCATCAGGGGGAATTCTACGAGCAGTACTTC. The chain employs TRBV7-9 and TRBJ2-7; 7 positions match TRBD1. With V trimmed by 5 bases and J by 3 bases, 7 bases remained unmatched. The CDR3 is made up of 14 amino acids. CDR1 SEHNR and CDR2 FQNEAQ come from the germline V gene (reference sequence).

This chain joins TRBV27 and TRBJ2-2; D unclear. The V end lost 2 bases, the J end lost 3 bases, and 4 bases lay between the germline ends. Looked up from germline, CDR1 is MNHEY and CDR2 is SMNVEV (reference sequence). The CDR3 sequence is 13 residues long. The CDR3 DNA reads TGTGCCAGCAGTTTAACGTACACCGGGGAGCTGTTTTTT. Translating it yields CASSLTYTGELFF.

The chain has TRBV15 and TRBJ2-1; unclear D gene. Looked up from germline, CDR1 is LNHNV and CDR2 is YYDKDF (reference sequence). The CDR3 spans 16 residues. Trimming removed 1 base at V and 6 bases at J, with 16 bases between. CDR3 region: CATSRGRVGLGNEQFF. In DNA, the CDR3 is TGTGCCACCAGCAGAGGACGGGTGGGGTTGGGCAATGAGCAGTTCTTC.

The CDR3 spells CASSLGARNEQFF. The CDR3 DNA follows: TGTGCCAGCAGTTTAGGGGCTAGGAATGAGCAGTTCTTC. The gene calls are TRBV27 and TRBJ2-1; possible D gene TRBD1, 5 bases. The CDR3 consists of 13 residues. Trimming shortened V by 2 bases and J by 7 bases, and 9 bases separated the two germline ends. Germline V gene lookup returns CDR1 MNHEY and CDR2 SMNVEV (reference sequence).

The chain carries TRBV11-2 and TRBJ2-2; no reliable D call. With 1 base removed from V and 7 bases from J, the gap between germline ends came to 13 bases. CDR1 SGHAT and CDR2 FQNNGV come from the germline V gene. This CDR3 region has 15 residues. The CDR3 loop reads CASSLVGSSYGELFF. The CDR3 region has the DNA TGTGCCAGCAGCTTAGTGGGCTCTAGTTACGGGGAGCTGTTTTTT.